These 20 T cell receptor beta chains came from one sample sequenced in a study of T cell responses to AZD1222 COVID-19 vaccine (dated by TCRdb to the early 2020s). This sample's time point label indicates: baseline before first vaccination. Libraries were prepared through the immunoSEQ multiplex PCR assay. In TCRdb, the immuneACCESS table is reduced to in-frame sequences with V and J assigned. These tables do not hold every clone; where another copy was compared, an unresolved V gene accounts for under half, and the others remain unexplained. A total of approximately 140,000 clones appear in this sample, 85% to 95% of them only once. The ten largest clones take up roughly 1.3% of the sample. The source material was peripheral blood, sampled on day 0 of AZD1222 vaccination. These receptors originate from an adult in good health.

Here the CDR3 reads CASKTRGGYTF. CDR3 bases: TGTGCCAGTAAGACCCGTGGTGGCTACACCTTC. V is TRBV19 and J is TRBJ1-2; D gene unclear. CDR1 and CDR2 (germline): LNHDA, SQIVND (reference sequence). CDR3 length: 11 residues. V lost 7 bases, J lost 7 bases, and 10 bases lay in between.

This clone has just one count. V usage is TRBV3-1 (or the pseudogene TRBV3-2) and J usage is TRBJ1-2; D is uncertain. This CDR3 region has 13 residues. The germline V gene encodes CDR1 LGHDT and CDR2 YNNKEL (reference sequence). V lost 10 bases and J 8 bases, leaving 20 bases between the germline ends. The CDR3 spells CATMHPGGGGYTF. The DNA for the CDR3 is TGTGCCACCATGCACCCAGGTGGTGGCGGCTACACCTTC.

Concerning this clone: An end of the junction differs from the germline gene, which may be a read error. The CDR3 DNA reads as TGTGCCAGCAGTTTAGCTGGCTACCATGAGCAGTTCTTC. This encodes CASSLAGYHEQFF. This chain uses TRBV27 with TRBJ2-1, with D unclear. This CDR3 spans 13 amino acids. Per the germline V gene, CDR1 is MNHEY and CDR2 is SMNVEV (reference sequence).

The chain recombines TRBV25-1 with TRBJ2-2; D ambiguous. The V and J ends lost 5 bases and 2 bases respectively, with 9 bases between them. CDR1 MGHDK and CDR2 SYGVNS come from the germline V gene. The CDR3 is 14 residues long. The chain's CDR3 is CASSKLENTGELFF. CDR3 coding DNA: TGTGCCAGCAGTAAGTTGGAAAACACCGGGGAGCTGTTTTTT.

This chain joins TRBV5-1 and TRBJ2-6; D may correspond to TRBD1 or TRBD2 (6 bases each). There are 13 residues in the CDR3. V lost 3 bases and J lost 11, with 12 bases in between. CDR1 and CDR2 from the germline V gene are SGHRS and YFSETQ. Here the CDR3 reads CASSSEGVYVLTF. In DNA form, the CDR3 reads TGCGCCAGCAGCTCGGAGGGGGTTTACGTCCTGACTTTC. The full variable domain, with the rest looked up from reference TRBV5-1 and TRBJ2-6, is KAGVTQTPRYLIKTRGQQVTLSCSPISGHRSVSWYQQTPGQGLQFLFEYFSETQRNKGNFPGRFSGRQFSNSRSEMNVSTLELGDSALYLCASSSEGVYVLTFGAGSRLTVL.

The chain employs TRBV19 and TRBJ2-3; 7 bases agree with TRBD2. J was trimmed by 2 bases and V by 5 bases; bases with no gene match: 4. The CDR3 spans 14 residues. Germline CDR1 is LNHDA and CDR2 is SQIVND (reference sequence). The CDR3 DNA sequence: TGTGCCAGTAGTGTAAGCGGGAACACAGATACGCAGTATTTT. Amino acid sequence: CASSVSGNTDTQYF.

The V call is TRBV6-5, the J call TRBJ2-1; 8 bases line up with TRBD2. The J segment lost 6 bases and the V segment lost 8 bases, leaving 6 bases of the junction unmatched. Germline loops: CDR1 MNHEY, CDR2 SVGAGI. The CDR3 is 13 amino acids. The DNA of the CDR3 is TGTGCCAGCTCCTGGACTAGCCTCAATGAGCAGTTCTTC. Encoded protein: CASSWTSLNEQFF.

The rearrangement uses TRBV13 and TRBJ1-2; D gene uncertain. V gave up 2 bases and J gave up 5 bases, with 6 bases separating them. The CDR3 consists of 12 residues. Germline lookup yields CDR1 PRHDT and CDR2 FYEKMQ (reference sequence). The CDR3 reads CASSLRVYGYTF. Written as DNA, the CDR3 is TGTGCCAGCAGCTTAAGGGTTTATGGCTACACCTTC. The variable domain in full, with the rest retrieved from reference TRBV13 and TRBJ1-2, is AAGVIQSPRHLIKEKRETATLKCYPIPRHDTVYWYQQGPGQDPQFLISFYEKMQSDKGSIPDRFSAQQFSDYHSELNMSSLELGDSALYFCASSLRVYGYTFGSGTRLTVV.

This clone was seen a handful of times. One end of the junction fails to match germline, which may point to a read error. The chain joins TRBV5-1 to TRBJ1-4; D remains unclear. CDR1 and CDR2 from the germline V gene are SGHRS and YFSETQ. The CDR3 spans 14 residues. The CDR3 reads CASSSDSTSEKLFF. The CDR3, as DNA: TGCGCCAGCAGCTCGGACTCTACTAGTGAAAAACTGTTTTTT.

This chain joins TRBV4-1 and TRBJ1-5; D gene uncertain. There are 14 residues in the CDR3. Germline V gives CDR1 MGHRA, CDR2 YSYEKL. V dropped 0 bases and J dropped 6 bases, with 9 bases sitting between them. The CDR3 spells CASSQDPGSQPQHF. As DNA, the CDR3 is TGCGCCAGCAGCCAAGACCCCGGGTCTCAGCCCCAGCATTTT.

The J gene is TRBJ1-1, the V gene TRBV30; D might be TRBD1 (5 bases). This CDR3 is built from 13 residues. Between the trimmed V and J ends, which lost 3 bases and 5 bases, there was a span of 13 bases. Germline CDR1 and CDR2: GTSNPN and SVGIG (reference sequence). The CDR3, as DNA: TGTGCCTGGAGACTCGGGGGGAGGACTGAAGCTTTCTTT. Translation gives CAWRLGGRTEAFF.

This chain joins TRBV5-6 and TRBJ2-1; D is ambiguous. The CDR3 length is 13 residues. Germline V gene data show CDR1 as SGHDT and CDR2 as YYEEEE. V dropped 4 bases and J dropped 4 bases, with 9 bases sitting between them. The CDR3 nucleotides are TGTGCCAGCAGCCTGAGCGAGTACAATGAGCAGTTCTTC. Amino acid sequence: CASSLSEYNEQFF.

The chain recombines TRBV9 with TRBJ2-3; 8 bases line up with TRBD2. CDR1 is SGDLS, CDR2 YYNGEE, per germline. There are 15 residues in the CDR3. J was trimmed by 5 bases and V by 0 bases; bases with no gene match: 5. The CDR3 nucleotides are TGTGCCAGCAGCGTAGACGGGAGGGCCTTAGATACGCAGTATTTT. The encoded protein is CASSVDGRALDTQYF.

This chain joins TRBV4-3 and TRBJ1-6, with unresolved D. In germline, CDR1 is LGHNA, CDR2 YSLEER. V shed 0 bases and J shed 2 bases, with 17 bases lying between them. This CDR3 comprises 19 residues. The CDR3 sequence: CASSQDVALRAPYNSPLHF. In DNA form, the CDR3 reads TGCGCCAGCAGCCAAGATGTCGCGTTAAGGGCCCCCTATAATTCACCCCTCCACTTT.

V and J are TRBV5-3 and TRBJ2-7, with 8 bases matching TRBD2. TRBV5-3 is placed among ORFs of uncertain function. J was trimmed by 2 bases and V by 1 base; bases with no gene match: 2. The CDR3 spans 14 residues. The CDR3 sequence is CARSLSLAAYEQYV. The CDR3 DNA is TGTGCCAGAAGCTTGTCACTAGCGGCCTACGAGCAGTACGTC.

The gene calls are TRBV4-3 and TRBJ2-3; unclear D gene. This CDR3 region has 13 residues. The V end lost 4 bases, the J end lost 4 bases, and 9 bases lay between the germline ends. CDR1 is LGHNA and CDR2 is YSLEER in the germline V gene. CDR3 in amino acids: CASSRTLADTQYF. The CDR3 region has the DNA TGCGCCAGCAGCCGCACTTTAGCAGATACGCAGTATTTT.

V gene TRBV7-8 combines with J gene TRBJ1-1; the D is unclear. The germline V gene encodes CDR1 SGHVS and CDR2 FQNEAQ. Trimming removed 5 bases from V and 0 bases from J, with 7 bases in between. CDR3 length: 13 residues. This CDR3 reads CASSKGMNTEAFF. The CDR3 DNA reads as TGTGCCAGCAGCAAAGGCATGAACACTGAAGCTTTCTTT.

This sequence joins TRBV4-3 and TRBJ2-1, with D uncertain. V was pared by 0 bases and J by 8 bases, with 11 bases between. Germline-derived CDR1 and CDR2 are LGHNA and YSLEER. The CDR3 length is 14 residues. CDR3 in DNA: TGCGCCAGCAGCCAAGATCCCTCGTCGTATGAGCAGTTCTTC. Translation: CASSQDPSSYEQFF.

The V and J genes are TRBV7-9 and TRBJ2-5; 8 nucleotides align to TRBD1. Losses at the gene ends were 3 bases for V and 5 bases for J; bases not matched to a gene: 8. The germline gives CDR1 SEHNR, CDR2 FQNEAQ (reference sequence). The CDR3 loop spans 15 amino acids. The CDR3 bases are TGTGCCAGCAGCTTCCGACAGGGGTTGGGGGAGACCCAGTACTTC. Amino acids: CASSFRQGLGETQYF.

V usage is TRBV20-1 and J usage is TRBJ2-1; 9 bases align to TRBD2. The CDR3 has 14 amino acids. Germline lookup yields CDR1 DFQATT and CDR2 SNEGSKA (reference sequence). The trim removed 3 bases at V and 7 bases at J, leaving 7 bases unmatched. CDR3 loop: CSASISGRTNEQFF. CDR3 nucleotide sequence: TGCAGTGCTAGTATAAGCGGGAGGACGAATGAGCAGTTCTTC.